This is a list of T cell receptor beta chains from one sample in a study of blood T cell repertoires in COVID-19. Method: immunoSEQ multiplex PCR; TCRdb's copy keeps in-frame clones and lacks some. The sample comprises roughly 400,000 clones, around 87% of which are singletons, and roughly 2.1% rests with the top ten. Sequencing was done on a sample of peripheral blood. These receptors were obtained from a woman aged 55-69 years with COVID-19, enrolled during active disease. CDR3s include the opening cysteine and the closing phenylalanine or tryptophan. The D gene is left open where the match is weak. The listing skips clone size in some rows; elsewhere it reads once, few, many or a size class.

size: once; J: TRBJ2-2; V: TRBV27; D: TRBD1; CDR3: CASSPLGTGGATGELFF; DNA: TGTGCCAGCAGTCCACTCGGGACAGGGGGCGCCACCGGGGAGCTGTTTTTT
size: NA; J: TRBJ1-6; V: TRBV11-2; D: NA; CDR3: CASSSQGPNSPLHF; DNA: TGTGCCAGCAGCTCACAGGGCCCGAATTCACCCCTCCACTTT
size: few; J: TRBJ1-3; V: TRBV5-4; D: TRBD1; CDR3: CASSQTGGNTIYF; DNA: TGTGCCAGCAGCCAGACAGGGGGAAACACCATATATTTT
size: NA; J: TRBJ1-5; V: TRBV12-3/TRBV12-4; D: NA; CDR3: CASSIRGHQPQHF; DNA: TGTGCCAGCAGTATACGGGGTCATCAGCCCCAGCATTTT
size: NA; J: TRBJ2-5; V: TRBV2; D: NA; CDR3: CASKEGGYGETQYF; DNA: TGTGCCAGCAAAGAAGGGGGTTACGGGGAGACCCAGTACTTC
size: few; J: TRBJ2-1; V: TRBV2; D: TRBD1; CDR3: CASIRGTGGLSTNEQFF; DNA: TGTGCCAGCATTAGAGGGACAGGGGGCTTATCGACAAATGAGCAGTTCTTC
size: NA; J: TRBJ2-5; V: TRBV5-1; D: NA; CDR3: CASSLSQENPPGTQYF; DNA: TGCGCCAGCAGCTTGTCCCAGGAAAACCCGCCAGGGACCCAGTACTTC
size: NA; J: TRBJ2-2; V: TRBV9; D: TRBD2; CDR3: CASSPQRGPNTGELFF; DNA: TGTGCCAGCAGCCCCCAGCGGGGTCCTAACACCGGGGAGCTGTTTTTT
size: once; J: TRBJ2-3; V: TRBV4-2; D: NA; CDR3: CASSQARADTQYF; DNA: TGTGCCAGCAGCCAAGCACGGGCAGATACGCAGTATTTT
size: NA; J: TRBJ1-6; V: TRBV5-4; D: NA; CDR3: CASSLGKQGGSPLHF; DNA: TGTGCCAGCAGTCTTGGAAAGCAGGGAGGATCACCCCTCCACTTT
size: NA; J: TRBJ1-5; V: TRBV7-8; D: TRBD1; CDR3: CASSLAGTGDQPQHF; DNA: TGTGCCAGCAGCTTAGCGGGGACAGGGGATCAGCCCCAGCATTTT
size: NA; J: TRBJ2-3; V: TRBV24-1; D: NA; CDR3: CATSDSGYADTQYF; DNA: TGTGCCACCAGTGATTCAGGGTACGCAGATACGCAGTATTTT
size: NA; J: TRBJ2-7; V: TRBV28; D: NA; CDR3: CASSLWGGGPYEQYF; DNA: TGTGCCAGCAGTTTATGGGGGGGAGGCCCCTACGAGCAGTACTTC
size: NA; J: TRBJ2-7; V: TRBV2; D: TRBD1; CDR3: CASSSNPGTGAYEQYF; DNA: TGTGCCAGCAGTTCTAACCCCGGGACAGGGGCCTACGAGCAGTACTTC
size: NA; J: TRBJ2-7; V: TRBV19; D: TRBD1; CDR3: CASSTQTGNEQYF; DNA: TGTGCCAGTAGTACGCAGACAGGGAACGAGCAGTACTTC
size: NA; J: TRBJ1-1; V: TRBV5-4; D: TRBD1; CDR3: CASSWTGAQEAFF; DNA: TGTGCCAGCAGCTGGACAGGGGCCCAGGAAGCTTTCTTT
size: few; J: TRBJ1-5; V: TRBV4-1; D: NA; CDR3: CASSQGPQGGEQPQHF; DNA: TGCGCCAGCAGCCAGGGACCTCAGGGAGGGGAACAGCCCCAGCATTTT
size: NA; J: TRBJ2-5; V: TRBV6-5; D: NA; CDR3: CASSYSKGGGTGTQYF; DNA: TGTGCCAGCAGTTACTCTAAGGGAGGAGGAACGGGGACCCAGTACTTC
size: few; J: TRBJ1-1; V: TRBV18; D: NA; CDR3: CASSPLPGLPAEAFF; DNA: TGTGCCAGCTCACCCTTGCCGGGACTTCCTGCTGAAGCTTTCTTT
size: NA; J: TRBJ2-7; V: TRBV19; D: NA; CDR3: CASSIAVGTYEQYF; DNA: TGTGCCAGTAGTATAGCGGTCGGGACCTACGAGCAGTACTTC
size: NA; J: TRBJ2-7; V: TRBV5-6; D: NA; CDR3: CASSLGRSYEQYF; DNA: TGTGCCAGCAGCTTGGGCAGATCCTACGAGCAGTACTTC
size: NA; J: TRBJ2-3; V: TRBV12-5; D: TRBD2; CDR3: CASGSSGLAGPSDTQYF; DNA: TGTGCTAGTGGTTCCTCGGGACTAGCGGGGCCTTCAGATACGCAGTATTTT
size: NA; J: TRBJ2-5; V: TRBV19; D: TRBD1; CDR3: CASSILGTGGMRETQYF; DNA: TGTGCCAGTAGTATATTAGGAACAGGGGGCATGCGGGAGACCCAGTACTTC
size: NA; J: TRBJ2-5; V: TRBV5-1; D: NA; CDR3: CASSLDDGGETQYF; DNA: TGCGCCAGCAGCTTGGATGACGGGGGAGAGACCCAGTACTTC
size: once; J: TRBJ2-7; V: TRBV5-1; D: NA; CDR3: CASSLGGRSGGEQYF; DNA: TGCGCCAGCAGCTTAGGAGGCCGTTCGGGTGGCGAGCAGTACTTC
size: NA; J: TRBJ1-2; V: TRBV7-6; D: NA; CDR3: CASSLAASGKGFPANYGYTF; DNA: TGTGCCAGCAGCTTAGCGGCCTCGGGGAAGGGTTTCCCCGCCAACTATGGCTACACCTTC
size: NA; J: TRBJ1-2; V: TRBV6-1; D: NA; CDR3: CASSEARGGIAYGYTF; DNA: TGTGCCAGCAGTGAAGCGCGGGGAGGGATCGCTTATGGCTACACCTTC
size: NA; J: TRBJ1-3; V: TRBV4-1; D: TRBD1; CDR3: CASSQYGTARNTIYF; DNA: TGCGCCAGCAGCCAATACGGGACAGCTCGAAACACCATATATTTT
size: NA; J: TRBJ1-6; V: TRBV11-2; D: NA; CDR3: CASSLTGSSYNSPLHF; DNA: TGTGCCAGCAGCTTGACGGGTAGCTCCTATAATTCACCCCTCCACTTT
size: NA; J: TRBJ2-3; V: TRBV5-1; D: TRBD2; CDR3: CASSGKPGLAGLSTDTQYF; DNA: TGCGCCAGCAGCGGAAAACCGGGACTAGCGGGGCTAAGCACAGATACGCAGTATTTT
size: NA; J: TRBJ1-1; V: TRBV7-3; D: NA; CDR3: CASSPSLDRNTEAFF; DNA: TGTGCCAGCAGCCCAAGCCTCGATCGGAACACTGAAGCTTTCTTT
size: NA; J: TRBJ1-6; V: TRBV7-8; D: NA; CDR3: CASSLNQGNSPLHF; DNA: TGTGCCAGCAGCTTAAACCAGGGGAACTCACCCCTCCACTTT
size: once; J: TRBJ1-2; V: TRBV12-3/TRBV12-4; D: NA; CDR3: CASSFIQEYGYTF; DNA: TGTGCCAGCAGTTTTATCCAAGAGTATGGCTACACCTTC
size: NA; J: TRBJ1-1; V: TRBV5-6; D: TRBD1; CDR3: CASSLDLGTVAEAFF; DNA: TGTGCCAGCAGCTTGGACCTAGGGACAGTGGCTGAAGCTTTCTTT
size: NA; J: TRBJ2-1; V: TRBV28; D: TRBD2; CDR3: CASSSHSGGAYNEQFF; DNA: TGTGCCAGCAGTTCTCACAGCGGGGGCGCCTACAATGAGCAGTTCTTC
size: few; J: TRBJ1-3; V: TRBV5-4; D: NA; CDR3: CASSLGGVGNTIYF; DNA: TGTGCCAGCAGCTTAGGAGGGGTCGGAAACACCATATATTTT
size: NA; J: TRBJ2-3; V: TRBV9; D: NA; CDR3: CASSTGTDTQYF; DNA: TGTGCCAGCAGTACAGGGACAGATACGCAGTATTTT